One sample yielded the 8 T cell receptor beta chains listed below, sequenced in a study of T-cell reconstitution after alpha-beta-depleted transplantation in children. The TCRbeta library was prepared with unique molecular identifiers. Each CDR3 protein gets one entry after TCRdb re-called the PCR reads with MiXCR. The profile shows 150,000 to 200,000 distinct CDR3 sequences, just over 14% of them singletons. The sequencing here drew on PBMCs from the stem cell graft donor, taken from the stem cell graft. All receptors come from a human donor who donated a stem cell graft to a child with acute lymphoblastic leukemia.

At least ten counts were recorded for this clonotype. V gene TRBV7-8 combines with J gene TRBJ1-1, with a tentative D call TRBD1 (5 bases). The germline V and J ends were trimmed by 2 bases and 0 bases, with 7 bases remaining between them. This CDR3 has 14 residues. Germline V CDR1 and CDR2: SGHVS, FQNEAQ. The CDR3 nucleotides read TGTGCCAGCAGCTTAAGACAGCTGAACACTGAAGCTTTCTTT. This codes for CASSLRQLNTEAFF.

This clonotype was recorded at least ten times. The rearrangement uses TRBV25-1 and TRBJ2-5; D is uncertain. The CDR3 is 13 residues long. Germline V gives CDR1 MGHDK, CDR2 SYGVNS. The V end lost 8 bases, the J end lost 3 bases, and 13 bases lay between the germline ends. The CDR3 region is CASSLTVKETQYF. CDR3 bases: TGTGCCAGCTCATTGACTGTTAAAGAGACCCAGTACTTC.

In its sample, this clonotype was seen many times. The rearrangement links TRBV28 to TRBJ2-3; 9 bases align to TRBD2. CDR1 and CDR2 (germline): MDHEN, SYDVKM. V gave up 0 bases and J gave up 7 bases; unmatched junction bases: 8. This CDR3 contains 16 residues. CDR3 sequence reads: CASSLWSSGNPNTQYF. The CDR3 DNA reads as TGTGCCAGCAGTTTATGGTCTAGCGGGAACCCCAATACGCAGTATTTT.

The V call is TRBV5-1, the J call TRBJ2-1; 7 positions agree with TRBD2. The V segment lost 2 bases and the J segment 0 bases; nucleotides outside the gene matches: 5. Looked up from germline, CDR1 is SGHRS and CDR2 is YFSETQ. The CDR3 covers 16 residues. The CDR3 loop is CASSFSGGSSYNEQFF. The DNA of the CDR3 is TGCGCCAGCAGCTTTAGCGGCGGGAGCTCCTACAATGAGCAGTTCTTC.

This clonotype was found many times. The CDR3 reads CSVPATSGRFHEQYF. CDR3 sequence (DNA): TGCAGCGTACCTGCGACTAGCGGGAGGTTCCACGAGCAGTACTTC. J is TRBJ2-7 and V is TRBV29-1; 13 positions match TRBD2. V lost 6 bases, J lost 5 bases, and 10 bases stayed unmatched. This CDR3 has 15 residues. CDR1 and CDR2 (germline): SQVTM, ANQGSEA.

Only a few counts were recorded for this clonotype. The CDR3, as DNA: TGTGCCAGCAATCCCGGGACAGGGGGTTACGAGCAGTACTTC. Its protein is CASNPGTGGYEQYF. The chain couples TRBV2 to TRBJ2-7, with 11 positions matching TRBD1. The V gene end was trimmed by 7 bases and the J gene end by 4 bases; junction bases not matched to a gene: 6. This CDR3 is 14 amino acids long. CDR1 is SNHLY, CDR2 FYNNEI, per germline. The full variable domain, with the rest looked up from reference TRBV2 and TRBJ2-7, is EPEVTQTPSHQVTQMGQEVILRCVPISNHLYFYWYRQILGQKVEFLVSFYNNEISEKSEIFDDQFSVERPDGSNFTLKIRSTKLEDSAMYFCASNPGTGGYEQYFGPGTRLTVT.

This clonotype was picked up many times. The CDR3 nucleotides are TGTGCCAGCAGCGAGACTAGCGGGAGTAGTATTGGTACGCAGTATTTT. Translation: CASSETSGSSIGTQYF. The rearrangement links TRBV7-9 to TRBJ2-3, with 12 bases aligning to TRBD2. V was clipped by 5 bases and J by 8 bases; unmatched bases: 11. The CDR3 totals 16 residues. From germline, CDR1 is SEHNR and CDR2 FQNEAQ (reference sequence).

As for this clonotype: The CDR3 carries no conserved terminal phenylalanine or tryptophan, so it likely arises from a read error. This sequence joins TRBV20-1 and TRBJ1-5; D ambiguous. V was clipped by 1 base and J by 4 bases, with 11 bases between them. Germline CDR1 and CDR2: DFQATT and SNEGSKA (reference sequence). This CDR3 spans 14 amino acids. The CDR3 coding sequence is TGCAGTGCTAGAGTCCCCTATGGAAATCAGCCCCAGCATTAT. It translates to CSARVPYGNQPQHY.